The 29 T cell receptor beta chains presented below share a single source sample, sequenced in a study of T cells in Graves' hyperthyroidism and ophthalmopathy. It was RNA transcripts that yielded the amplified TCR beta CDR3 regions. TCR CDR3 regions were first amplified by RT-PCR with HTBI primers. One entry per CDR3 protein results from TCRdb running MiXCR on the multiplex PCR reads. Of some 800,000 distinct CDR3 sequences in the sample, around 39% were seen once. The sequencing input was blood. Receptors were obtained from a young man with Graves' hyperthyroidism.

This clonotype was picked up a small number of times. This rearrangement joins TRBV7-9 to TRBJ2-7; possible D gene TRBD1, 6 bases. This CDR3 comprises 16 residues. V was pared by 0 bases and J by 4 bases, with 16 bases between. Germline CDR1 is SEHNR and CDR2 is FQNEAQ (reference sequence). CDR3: CASSLALTWTDYEQYF. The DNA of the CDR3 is TGTGCCAGCAGCTTAGCTCTCACATGGACAGATTACGAGCAGTACTTC.

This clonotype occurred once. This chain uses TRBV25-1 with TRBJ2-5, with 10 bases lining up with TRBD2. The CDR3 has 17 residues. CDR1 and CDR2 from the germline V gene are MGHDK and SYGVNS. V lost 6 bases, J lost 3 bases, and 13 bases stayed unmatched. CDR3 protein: CASSLWTGTSEKETQYF. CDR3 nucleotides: TGTGCCAGCAGCTTATGGACCGGGACTAGCGAAAAAGAGACCCAGTACTTC. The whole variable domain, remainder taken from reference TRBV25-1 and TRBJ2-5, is EADIYQTPRYLVIGTGKKITLECSQTMGHDKMYWYQQDPGMELHLIHYSYGVNSTEKGDLSSESTVSRIRTEHFPLTLESARPSHTSQYLCASSLWTGTSEKETQYFGPGTRLLVL.

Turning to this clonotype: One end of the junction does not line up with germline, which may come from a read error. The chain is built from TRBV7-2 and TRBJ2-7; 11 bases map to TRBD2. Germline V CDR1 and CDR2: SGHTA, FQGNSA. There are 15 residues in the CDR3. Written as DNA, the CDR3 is TGCGCCAGCAGCCACACTAGCGGGAGCCCCTACGAGCAGTACTTC. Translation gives CASSHTSGSPYEQYF. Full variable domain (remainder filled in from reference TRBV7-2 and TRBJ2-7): GAGVSQSPSNKVTEKGKDVELRCDPISGHTALYWYRQSLGQGLEFLIYFQGNSAPDKSGLPSDRFSAERTGGSVSTLTIQRTQQEDSAVYLCASSHTSGSPYEQYFGPGTRLTVT.

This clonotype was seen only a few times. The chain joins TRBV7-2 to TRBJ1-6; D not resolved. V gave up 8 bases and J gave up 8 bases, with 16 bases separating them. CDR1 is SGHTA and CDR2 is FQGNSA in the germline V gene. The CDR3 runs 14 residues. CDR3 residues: CASSPRGIDSPLHF. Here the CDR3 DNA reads TGTGCCAGCTCACCGAGAGGGATCGATTCACCCCTCCACTTT.

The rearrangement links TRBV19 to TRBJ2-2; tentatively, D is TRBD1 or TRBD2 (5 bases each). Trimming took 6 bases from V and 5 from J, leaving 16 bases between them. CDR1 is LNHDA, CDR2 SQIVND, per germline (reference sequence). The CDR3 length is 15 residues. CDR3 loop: CASRDGPGLTGELFF. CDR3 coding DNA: TGTGCCAGTAGGGACGGCCCGGGGCTAACCGGGGAGCTGTTTTTT.

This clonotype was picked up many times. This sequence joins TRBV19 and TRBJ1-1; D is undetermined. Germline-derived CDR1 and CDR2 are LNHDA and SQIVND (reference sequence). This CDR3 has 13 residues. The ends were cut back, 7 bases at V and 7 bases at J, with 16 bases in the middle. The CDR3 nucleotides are TGTGCCAGTATAATCCCGGGAGCCAGTGAAGCTTTCTTT. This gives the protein CASIIPGASEAFF.

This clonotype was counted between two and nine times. The CDR3, as DNA: TGTGCCAGTAGTGCTCTCGACAGGGTGGGCTACGAGCAGTACTTC. Protein product: CASSALDRVGYEQYF. This chain connects TRBV19 to TRBJ2-7; 7 bases align to TRBD1. In germline, CDR1 is LNHDA, CDR2 SQIVND (reference sequence). The CDR3 extends over 15 amino acids. V trimming: 5 bases; J trimming: 3 bases; junction bases outside the gene matches: 10.

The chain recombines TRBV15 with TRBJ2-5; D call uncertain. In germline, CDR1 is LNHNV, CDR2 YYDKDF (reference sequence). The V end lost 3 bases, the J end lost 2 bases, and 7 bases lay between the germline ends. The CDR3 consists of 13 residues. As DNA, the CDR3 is TGTGCCACCAGCAGCAATCGACAAGAGACCCAGTACTTC. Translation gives CATSSNRQETQYF.

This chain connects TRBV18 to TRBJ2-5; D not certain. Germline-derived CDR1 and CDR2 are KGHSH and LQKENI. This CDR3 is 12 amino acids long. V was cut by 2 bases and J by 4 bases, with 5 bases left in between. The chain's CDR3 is CASSPESETQYF. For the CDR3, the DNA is TGTGCCAGCTCACCAGAGTCAGAGACCCAGTACTTC.

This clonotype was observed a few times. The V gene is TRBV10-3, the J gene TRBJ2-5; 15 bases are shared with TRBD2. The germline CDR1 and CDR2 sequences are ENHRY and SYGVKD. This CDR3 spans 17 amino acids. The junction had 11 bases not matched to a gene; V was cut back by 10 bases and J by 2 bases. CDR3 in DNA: TGTGCCAGCAGCGTTTCCGGACTAGCGGGAGGGCAAGAGACCCAGTACTTC. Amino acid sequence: CASSVSGLAGGQETQYF.

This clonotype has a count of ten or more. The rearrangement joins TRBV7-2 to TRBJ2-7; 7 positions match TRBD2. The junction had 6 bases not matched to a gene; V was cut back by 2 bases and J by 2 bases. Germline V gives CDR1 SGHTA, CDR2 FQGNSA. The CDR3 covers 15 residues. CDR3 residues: CASSLMGGPAYEQYF. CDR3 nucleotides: TGTGCCAGCAGCTTAATGGGAGGGCCGGCCTACGAGCAGTACTTC.

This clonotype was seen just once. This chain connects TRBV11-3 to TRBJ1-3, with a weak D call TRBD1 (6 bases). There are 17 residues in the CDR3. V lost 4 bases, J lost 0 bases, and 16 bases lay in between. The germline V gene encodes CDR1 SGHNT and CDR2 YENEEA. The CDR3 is CASSWGGQADSGNTIYF. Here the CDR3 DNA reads TGTGCCAGCAGCTGGGGGGGCCAGGCCGACTCTGGAAACACCATATATTTT.

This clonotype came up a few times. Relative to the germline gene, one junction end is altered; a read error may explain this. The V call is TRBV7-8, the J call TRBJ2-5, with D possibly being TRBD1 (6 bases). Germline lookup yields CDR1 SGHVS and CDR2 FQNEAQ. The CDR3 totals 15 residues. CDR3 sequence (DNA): TGCGCCAGCAGCCAGTCAGGGGAGCGTCAAGAGACCCAGTACTTC. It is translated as CASSQSGERQETQYF.

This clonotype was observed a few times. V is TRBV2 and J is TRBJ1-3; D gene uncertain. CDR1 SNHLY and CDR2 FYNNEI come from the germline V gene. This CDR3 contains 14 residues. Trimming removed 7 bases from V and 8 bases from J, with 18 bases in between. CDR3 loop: CASIAAPREDTIYF. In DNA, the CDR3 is TGTGCCAGCATCGCGGCCCCTCGGGAGGACACCATATATTTT.

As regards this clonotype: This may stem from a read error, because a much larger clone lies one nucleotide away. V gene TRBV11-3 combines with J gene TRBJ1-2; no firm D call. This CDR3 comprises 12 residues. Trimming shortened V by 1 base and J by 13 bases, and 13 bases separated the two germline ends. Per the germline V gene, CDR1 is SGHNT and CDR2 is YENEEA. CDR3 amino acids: CASSLVSTVPTF. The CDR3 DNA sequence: TGTGCCAGCAGCTTAGTGAGCACAGTCCCCACCTTC.

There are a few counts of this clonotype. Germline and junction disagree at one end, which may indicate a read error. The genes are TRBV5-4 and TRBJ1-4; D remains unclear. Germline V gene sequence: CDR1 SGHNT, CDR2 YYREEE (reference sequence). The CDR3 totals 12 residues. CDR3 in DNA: TGCGCCAGCAGCCAAGGACCGGGAACTCTGTTTTTT. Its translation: CASSQGPGTLFF. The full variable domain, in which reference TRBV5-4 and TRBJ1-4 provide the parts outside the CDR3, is ETGVTQSPTHLIKTRGQQVTLRCSSQSGHNTVSWYQQALGQGPQFIFQYYREEENGRGNFPPRFSGLQFPNYSSELNVNALELDDSALYLCASSQGPGTLFFGSGTQLSVL.

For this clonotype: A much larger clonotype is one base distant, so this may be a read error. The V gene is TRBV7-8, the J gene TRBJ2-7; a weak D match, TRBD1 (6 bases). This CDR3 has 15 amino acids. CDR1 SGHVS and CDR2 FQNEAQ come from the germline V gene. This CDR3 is CVSRLRGQSSYEQYF. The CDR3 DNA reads TGTGTCAGCAGGTTACGTGGACAGTCCTCCTACGAGCAGTACTTC.

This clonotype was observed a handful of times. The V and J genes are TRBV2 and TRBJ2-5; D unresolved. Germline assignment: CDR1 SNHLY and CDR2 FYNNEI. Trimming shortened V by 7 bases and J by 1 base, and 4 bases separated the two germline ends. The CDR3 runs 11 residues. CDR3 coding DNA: TGTGCCAGCAATTTCCAAGAGACCCAGTACTTC. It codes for CASNFQETQYF.

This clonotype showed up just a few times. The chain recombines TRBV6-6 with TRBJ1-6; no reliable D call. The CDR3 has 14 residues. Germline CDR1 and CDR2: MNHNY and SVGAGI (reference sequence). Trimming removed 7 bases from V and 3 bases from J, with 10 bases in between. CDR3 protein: CASNLESYNSPLHF. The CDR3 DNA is TGTGCCAGCAATCTCGAAAGCTATAATTCACCCCTCCACTTT.

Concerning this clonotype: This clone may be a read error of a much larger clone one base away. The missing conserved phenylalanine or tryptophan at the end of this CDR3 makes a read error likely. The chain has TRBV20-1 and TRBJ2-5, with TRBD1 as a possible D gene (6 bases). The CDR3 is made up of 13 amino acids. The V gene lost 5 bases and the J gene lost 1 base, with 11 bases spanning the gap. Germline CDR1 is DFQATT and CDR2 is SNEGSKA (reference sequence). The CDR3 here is CSASLTGQETQYS. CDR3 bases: TGCAGTGCTTCGTTGACAGGCCAAGAGACCCAGTACTCC.

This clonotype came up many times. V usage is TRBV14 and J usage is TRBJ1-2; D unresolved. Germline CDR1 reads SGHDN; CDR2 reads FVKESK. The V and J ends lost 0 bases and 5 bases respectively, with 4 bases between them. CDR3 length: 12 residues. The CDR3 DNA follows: TGTGCCAGCAGCCAAGATGTTTATGGCTACACCTTC. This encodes CASSQDVYGYTF. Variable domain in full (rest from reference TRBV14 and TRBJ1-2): EAGVTQFPSHSVIEKGQTVTLRCDPISGHDNLYWYRRVMGKEIKFLLHFVKESKQDESGMPNNRFLAERTGGTYSTLKVQPAELEDSGVYFCASSQDVYGYTFGSGTRLTVV.

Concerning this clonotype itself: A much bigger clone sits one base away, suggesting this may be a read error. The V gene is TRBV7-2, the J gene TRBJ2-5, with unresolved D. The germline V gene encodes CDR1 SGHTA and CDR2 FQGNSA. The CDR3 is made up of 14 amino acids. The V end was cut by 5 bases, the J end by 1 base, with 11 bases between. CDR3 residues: CASSPLTSQETQYF. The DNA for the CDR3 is TGTGCCAGCAGCCCCCTTACCTCCCAAGAGACCCAGTACTTC.

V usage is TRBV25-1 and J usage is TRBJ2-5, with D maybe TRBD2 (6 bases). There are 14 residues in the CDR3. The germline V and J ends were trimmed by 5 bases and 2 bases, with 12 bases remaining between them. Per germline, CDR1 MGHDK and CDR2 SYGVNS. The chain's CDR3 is CASSPPDYQETQYF. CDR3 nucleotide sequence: TGTGCCAGCAGTCCTCCGGACTATCAAGAGACCCAGTACTTC.

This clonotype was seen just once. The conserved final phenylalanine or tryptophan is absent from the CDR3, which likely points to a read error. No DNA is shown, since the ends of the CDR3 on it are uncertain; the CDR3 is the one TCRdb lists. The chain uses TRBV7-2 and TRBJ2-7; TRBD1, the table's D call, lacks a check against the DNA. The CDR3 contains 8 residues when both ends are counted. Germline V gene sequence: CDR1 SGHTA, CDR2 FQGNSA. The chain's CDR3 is CASSPGGT.

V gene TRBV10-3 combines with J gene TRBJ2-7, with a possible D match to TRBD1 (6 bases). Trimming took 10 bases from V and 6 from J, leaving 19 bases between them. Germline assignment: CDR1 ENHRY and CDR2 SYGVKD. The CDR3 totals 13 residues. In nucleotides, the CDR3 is TGTGCCACCGAAGAGGATCTCAGGGGCGAGCAGTACTTC. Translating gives CATEEDLRGEQYF.

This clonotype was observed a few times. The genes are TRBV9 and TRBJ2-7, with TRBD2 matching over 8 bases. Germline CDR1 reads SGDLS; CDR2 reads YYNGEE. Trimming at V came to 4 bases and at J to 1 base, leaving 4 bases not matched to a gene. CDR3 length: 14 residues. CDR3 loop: CASSLRGGSYEQYF. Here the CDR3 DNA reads TGTGCCAGCAGCCTCCGGGGGGGATCCTACGAGCAGTACTTC.

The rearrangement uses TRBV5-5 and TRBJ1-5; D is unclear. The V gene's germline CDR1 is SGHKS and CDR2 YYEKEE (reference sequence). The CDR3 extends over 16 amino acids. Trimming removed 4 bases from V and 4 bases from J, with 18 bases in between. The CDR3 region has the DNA TGTGCCAGCAGCCTCGGCCGACCCTCGGAGAATCAGCCCCAGCATTTT. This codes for CASSLGRPSENQPQHF.

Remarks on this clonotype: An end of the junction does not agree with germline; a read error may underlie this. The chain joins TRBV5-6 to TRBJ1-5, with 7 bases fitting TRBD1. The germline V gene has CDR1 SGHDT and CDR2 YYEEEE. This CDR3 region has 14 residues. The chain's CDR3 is CASSVGTDNQPRHF. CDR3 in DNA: TGTGCCAGCAGCGTCGGGACAGATAATCAGCCCCGGCATTTT.

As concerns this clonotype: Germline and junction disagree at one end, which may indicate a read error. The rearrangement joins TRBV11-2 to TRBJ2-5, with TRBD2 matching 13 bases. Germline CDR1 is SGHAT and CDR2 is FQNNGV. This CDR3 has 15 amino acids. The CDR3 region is CANSLGLAGEATQYF. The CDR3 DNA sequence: TGTGCCAACAGCTTAGGACTAGCGGGGGAAGCGACCCAGTACTTC. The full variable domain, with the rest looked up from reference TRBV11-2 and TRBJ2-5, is EAGVAQSPRYKIIEKRQSVAFWCNPISGHATLYWYQQILGQGPKLLIQFQNNGVVDDSQLPKDRFSAERLKGVDSTLKIQPAKLEDSAVYLCANSLGLAGEATQYFGPGTRLLVL.